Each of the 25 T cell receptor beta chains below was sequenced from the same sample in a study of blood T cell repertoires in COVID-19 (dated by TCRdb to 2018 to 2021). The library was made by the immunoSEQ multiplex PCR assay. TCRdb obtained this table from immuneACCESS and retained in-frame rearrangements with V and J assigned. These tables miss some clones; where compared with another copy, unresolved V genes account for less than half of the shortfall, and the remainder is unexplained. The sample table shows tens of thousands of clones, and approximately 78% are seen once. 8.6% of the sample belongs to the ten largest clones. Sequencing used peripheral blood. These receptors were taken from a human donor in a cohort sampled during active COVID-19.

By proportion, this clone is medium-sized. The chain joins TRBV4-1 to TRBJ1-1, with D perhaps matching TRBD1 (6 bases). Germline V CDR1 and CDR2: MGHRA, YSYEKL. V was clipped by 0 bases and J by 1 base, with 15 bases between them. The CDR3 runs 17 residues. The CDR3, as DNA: TGCGCCAGCAGCCAAGATTTGTGGGCAGGGGAGAACACTGAAGCTTTCTTT. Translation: CASSQDLWAGENTEAFF.

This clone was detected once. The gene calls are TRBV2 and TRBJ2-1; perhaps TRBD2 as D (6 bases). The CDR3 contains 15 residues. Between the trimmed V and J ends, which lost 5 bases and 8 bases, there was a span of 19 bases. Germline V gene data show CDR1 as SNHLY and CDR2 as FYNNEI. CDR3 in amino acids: CASSYTTGLQYEQFF. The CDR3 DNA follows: TGTGCCAGCAGTTACACAACGGGACTTCAGTATGAGCAGTTCTTC.

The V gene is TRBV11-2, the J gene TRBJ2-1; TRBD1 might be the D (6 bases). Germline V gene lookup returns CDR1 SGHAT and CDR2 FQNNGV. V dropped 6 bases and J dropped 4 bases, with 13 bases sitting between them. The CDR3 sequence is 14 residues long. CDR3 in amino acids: CASSPPGQYNEQFF. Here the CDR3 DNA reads TGTGCCAGCAGTCCCCCCGGACAGTACAATGAGCAGTTCTTC.

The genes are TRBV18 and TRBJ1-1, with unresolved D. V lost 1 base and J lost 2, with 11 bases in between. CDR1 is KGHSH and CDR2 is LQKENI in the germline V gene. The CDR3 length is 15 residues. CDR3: CASSPLETINTEAFF. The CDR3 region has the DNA TGTGCCAGCTCACCACTCGAGACAATTAACACTGAAGCTTTCTTT.

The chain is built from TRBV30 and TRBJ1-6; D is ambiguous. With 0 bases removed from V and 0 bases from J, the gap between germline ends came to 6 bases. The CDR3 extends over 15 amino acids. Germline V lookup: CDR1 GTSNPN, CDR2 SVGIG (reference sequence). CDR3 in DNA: TGTGCCTGGAGTGTCCGGGGCTCCTATAATTCACCCCTCCACTTT. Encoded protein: CAWSVRGSYNSPLHF.

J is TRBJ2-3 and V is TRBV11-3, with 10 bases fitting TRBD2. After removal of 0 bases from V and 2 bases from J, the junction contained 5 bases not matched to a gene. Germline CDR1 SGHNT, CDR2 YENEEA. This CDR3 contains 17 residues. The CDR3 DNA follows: TGTGCCAGCAGCTTAGAGTCTAGCGGGAGTTACACAGATACGCAGTATTTT. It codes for CASSLESSGSYTDTQYF.

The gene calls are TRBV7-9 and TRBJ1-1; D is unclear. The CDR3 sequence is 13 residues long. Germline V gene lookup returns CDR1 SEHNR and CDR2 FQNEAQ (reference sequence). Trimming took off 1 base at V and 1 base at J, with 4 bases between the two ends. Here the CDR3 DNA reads TGTGCCAGCAGCTTAGGACAGAACACTGAAGCTTTCTTT. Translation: CASSLGQNTEAFF.

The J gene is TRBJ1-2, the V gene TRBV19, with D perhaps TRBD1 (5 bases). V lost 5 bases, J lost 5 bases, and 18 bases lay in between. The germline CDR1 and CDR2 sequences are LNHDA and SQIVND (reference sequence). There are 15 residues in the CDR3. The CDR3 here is CASSASGRQTYGYTF. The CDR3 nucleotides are TGTGCCAGTAGTGCCTCTGGGCGACAGACTTATGGCTACACCTTC.

This chain's CDR3 is CASSRLQGGTEAFF. For the CDR3, the DNA is TGTGCCAGCAGTCGCTTACAGGGCGGGACTGAAGCTTTCTTT. V gene TRBV6-5 combines with J gene TRBJ1-1, with D possibly TRBD1 on 6 matching bases. The germline V and J ends were trimmed by 5 bases and 5 bases, with 15 bases remaining between them. The CDR3 is made up of 14 amino acids. CDR1 MNHEY and CDR2 SVGAGI come from the germline V gene.

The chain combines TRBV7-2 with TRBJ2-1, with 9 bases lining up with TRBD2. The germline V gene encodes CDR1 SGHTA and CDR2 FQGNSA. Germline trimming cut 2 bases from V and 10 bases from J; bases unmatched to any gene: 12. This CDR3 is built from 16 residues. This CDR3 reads CASSLLLAGPSTEQFF. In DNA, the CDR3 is TGTGCCAGCAGCTTACTCCTAGCGGGGCCGAGTACGGAGCAGTTCTTC. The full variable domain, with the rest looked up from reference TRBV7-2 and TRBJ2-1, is GAGVSQSPSNKVTEKGKDVELRCDPISGHTALYWYRQSLGQGLEFLIYFQGNSAPDKSGLPSDRFSAERTGGSVSTLTIQRTQQEDSAVYLCASSLLLAGPSTEQFFGPGTRLTVL.

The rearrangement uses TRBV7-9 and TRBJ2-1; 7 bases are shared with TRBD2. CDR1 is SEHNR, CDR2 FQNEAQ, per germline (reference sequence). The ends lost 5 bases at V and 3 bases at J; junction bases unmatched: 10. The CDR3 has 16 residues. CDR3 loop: CASSPSGLVFYNEQFF. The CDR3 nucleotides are TGTGCCAGCAGCCCCAGCGGACTAGTTTTCTACAATGAGCAGTTCTTC. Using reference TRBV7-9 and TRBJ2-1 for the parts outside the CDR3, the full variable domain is DTGVSQNPRHKITKRGQNVTFRCDPISEHNRLYWYRQTLGQGPEFLTYFQNEAQLEKSRLLSDRFSAERPKGSFSTLEIQRTEQGDSAMYLCASSPSGLVFYNEQFFGPGTRLTVL.

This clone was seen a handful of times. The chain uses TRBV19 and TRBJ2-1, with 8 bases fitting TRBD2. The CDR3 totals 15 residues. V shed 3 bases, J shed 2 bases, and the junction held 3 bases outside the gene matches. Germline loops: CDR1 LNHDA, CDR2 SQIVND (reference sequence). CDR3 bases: TGTGCCAGTAGTATCCGGGGGGGGGCCTACAATGAGCAGTTCTTC. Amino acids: CASSIRGGAYNEQFF.

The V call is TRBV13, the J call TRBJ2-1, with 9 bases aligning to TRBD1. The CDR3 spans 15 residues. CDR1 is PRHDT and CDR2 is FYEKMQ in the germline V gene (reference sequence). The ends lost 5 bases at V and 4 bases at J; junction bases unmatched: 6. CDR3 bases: TGTGCCAGCAGCCTAGACAGGGGGGATTACAATGAGCAGTTCTTC. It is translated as CASSLDRGDYNEQFF.

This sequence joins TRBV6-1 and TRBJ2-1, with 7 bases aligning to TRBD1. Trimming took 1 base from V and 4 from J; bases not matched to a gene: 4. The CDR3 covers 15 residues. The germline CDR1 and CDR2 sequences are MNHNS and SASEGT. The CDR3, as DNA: TGTGCCAGCAGTGAAGGACAGGGCTCATACAATGAGCAGTTCTTC. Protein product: CASSEGQGSYNEQFF.

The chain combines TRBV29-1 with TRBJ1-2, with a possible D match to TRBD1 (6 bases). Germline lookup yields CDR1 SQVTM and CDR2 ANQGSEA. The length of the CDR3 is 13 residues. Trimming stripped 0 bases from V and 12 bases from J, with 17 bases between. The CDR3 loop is CSVEDAWTVGNTF. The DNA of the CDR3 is TGCAGCGTTGAAGATGCCTGGACAGTCGGAAACACCTTC.

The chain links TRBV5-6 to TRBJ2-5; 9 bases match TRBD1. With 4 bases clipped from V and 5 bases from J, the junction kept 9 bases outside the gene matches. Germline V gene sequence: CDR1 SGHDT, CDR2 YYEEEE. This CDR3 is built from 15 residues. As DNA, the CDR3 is TGTGCCAGCAGCCTTCGTACAGGGGGCACGGAGACCCAGTACTTC. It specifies CASSLRTGGTETQYF.

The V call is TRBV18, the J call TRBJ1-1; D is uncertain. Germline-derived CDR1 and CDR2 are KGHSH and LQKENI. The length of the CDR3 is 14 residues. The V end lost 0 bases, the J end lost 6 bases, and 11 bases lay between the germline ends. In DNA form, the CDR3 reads TGTGCCAGCTCACCACCCGGGGATCGTGCTGAAGCTTTCTTT. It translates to CASSPPGDRAEAFF.

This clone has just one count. Written as DNA, the CDR3 is TGTGCCAGCAGTAAACTACAGGCAGGGACTAGAGGTGAGCAGTTCTTC. This translates into CASSKLQAGTRGEQFF. This chain uses TRBV28 with TRBJ2-1, with 8 bases fitting TRBD2. The CDR3 consists of 16 residues. V dropped 5 bases and J dropped 9; count of bases not matched to a gene: 15. Germline CDR1 is MDHEN and CDR2 is SYDVKM. The full variable domain, rest sourced from reference TRBV28 and TRBJ2-1, is DVKVTQSSRYLVKRTGEKVFLECVQDMDHENMFWYRQDPGLGLRLIYFSYDVKMKEKGDIPEGYSVSREKKERFSLILESASTNQTSMYLCASSKLQAGTRGEQFFGPGTRLTVL.

For the CDR3, the DNA is TGTGCCAGTAGTATAGGTGGGGGGGGCCCTGAAGCTTTCTTT. It translates to CASSIGGGGPEAFF. The chain is built from TRBV19 and TRBJ1-1, with D perhaps matching TRBD1 (6 bases). V was shortened by 1 base and J by 6 bases, with 12 bases between the two germline ends. This CDR3 has 14 amino acids. Germline V gene lookup returns CDR1 LNHDA and CDR2 SQIVND (reference sequence).

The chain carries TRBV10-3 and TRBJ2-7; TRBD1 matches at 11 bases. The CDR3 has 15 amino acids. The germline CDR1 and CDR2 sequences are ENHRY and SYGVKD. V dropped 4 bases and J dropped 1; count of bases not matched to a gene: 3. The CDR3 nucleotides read TGTGCCATCAGTGGGACAGGGGGCGTTTCCTACGAGCAGTACTTC. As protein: CAISGTGGVSYEQYF.

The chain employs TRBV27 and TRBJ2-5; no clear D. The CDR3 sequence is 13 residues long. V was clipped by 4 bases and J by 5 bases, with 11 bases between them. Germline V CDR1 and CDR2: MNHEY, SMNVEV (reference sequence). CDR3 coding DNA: TGTGCCAGCAGTTCCCTCCAGGTTGAGACCCAGTACTTC. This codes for CASSSLQVETQYF.

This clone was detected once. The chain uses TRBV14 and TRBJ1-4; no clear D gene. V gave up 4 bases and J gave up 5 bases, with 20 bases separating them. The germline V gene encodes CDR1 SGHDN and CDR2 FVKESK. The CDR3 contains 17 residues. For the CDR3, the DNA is TGTGCCAGCAGCCGCCAAAGCGGTTTCCAGGACAATGAAAAACTGTTTTTT. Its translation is CASSRQSGFQDNEKLFF.

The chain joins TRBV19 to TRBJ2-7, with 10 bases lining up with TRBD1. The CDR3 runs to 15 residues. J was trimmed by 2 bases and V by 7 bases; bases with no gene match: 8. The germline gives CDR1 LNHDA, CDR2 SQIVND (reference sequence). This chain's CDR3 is CASTLTTGGPYEQYF. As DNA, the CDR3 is TGTGCCAGTACCCTAACGACAGGGGGCCCCTACGAGCAGTACTTC.

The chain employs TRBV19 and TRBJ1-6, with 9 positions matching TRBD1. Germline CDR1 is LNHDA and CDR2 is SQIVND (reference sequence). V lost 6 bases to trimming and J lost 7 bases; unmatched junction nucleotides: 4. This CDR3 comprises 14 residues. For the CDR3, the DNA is TGTGCCAGTAGGGTCGGACAGGGGAATTCACCCCTCCACTTT. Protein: CASRVGQGNSPLHF.

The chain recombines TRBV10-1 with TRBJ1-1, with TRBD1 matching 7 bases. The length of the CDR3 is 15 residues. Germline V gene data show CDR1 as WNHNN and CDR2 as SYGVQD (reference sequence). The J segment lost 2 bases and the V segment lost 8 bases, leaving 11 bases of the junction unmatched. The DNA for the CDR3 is TGCGCCAGCGGAGGCCAGGACAGGATAAACACTGAAGCTTTCTTT. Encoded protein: CASGGQDRINTEAFF.